The present T cell receptor beta chain was sequenced within a study of control samples from healthy donors and cancer patients. Clones were sequenced by immunoSEQ multiplex PCR, and TCRdb holds only the in-frame ones, with some missing. The sample has 180,000 or so clones, about 94% seen once; the top ten hold over 4%. Germline values: CDR1 SGHVS, CDR2 FQNEAQ. The CDR3 is 14 amino acids. V lost 1 base to trimming and J lost 1 base, with 7 bases between them. The material sequenced was blood. V gene TRBV7-8 combines with J gene TRBJ1-1; D uncertain. The sequence came from a woman aged 55-75 years in good health. The CDR3 region is CASSLVIQNTEAFF. The CDR3 nucleotides are TGTGCCAGCAGCTTAGTAATACAGAACACTGAAGCTTTCTTT. The full variable domain, completed using reference TRBV7-8 and TRBJ1-1, is GAGVSQSPRYKVAKRGQDVALRCDPISGHVSLFWYQQALGQGPEFLTYFQNEAQLDKSGLPSDRFFAERPEGSVSTLKIQRTQQEDSAVYLCASSLVIQNTEAFFGQGTRLTVV.